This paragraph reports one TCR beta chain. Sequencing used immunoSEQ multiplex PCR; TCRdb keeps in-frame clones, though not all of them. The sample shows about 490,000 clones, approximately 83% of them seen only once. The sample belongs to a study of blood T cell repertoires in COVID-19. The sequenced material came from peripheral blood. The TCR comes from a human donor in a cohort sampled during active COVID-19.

The CDR3 sequence: CASSPGTEGTEAFF. The CDR3, as DNA: TGTGCCAGCAGCCCAGGGACAGAGGGCACTGAAGCTTTCTTT. The chain uses TRBV11-3 and TRBJ1-1, with TRBD1 matching 7 bases. The junction had 7 bases not matched to a gene; V was cut back by 5 bases and J by 4 bases. CDR1 is SGHNT and CDR2 is YENEEA in the germline V gene. CDR3 size: 14 residues.